This is a list of T cell receptor beta chains from one sample in a study of cytomegalovirus exposure and HLA in healthy donors. The protocol was immunoSEQ multiplex PCR, while the TCRdb copy is restricted to in-frame clones and leaves out a portion. The table shows fewer than 250,000 clones, with 81% occurring only once. Sequenced sample: PBMCs. The origin of the receptors is a man aged 40-49 years in good health and CMV-seropositive. CDR3s include the opening cysteine and the closing phenylalanine or tryptophan. Each record gives: CDR3 protein, CDR3 DNA, J gene, clone size, V gene, D gene. A D gene is named only where the DNA matches it firmly. Rows may omit the clone size; those that give it use once, few, many or a size class.

cdr3_aa: CASTLDSSTDTQYF; cdr3_nt: TGCGCCAGCACTCTTGACAGCTCCACAGATACGCAGTATTTT; j_call: TRBJ2-3; clone_size: NA; v_call: TRBV5-1; d_call: NA
cdr3_aa: CASRVGENTIYF; cdr3_nt: TGTGCCAGCAGAGTCGGGGAGAACACCATATATTTT; j_call: TRBJ1-3; clone_size: NA; v_call: TRBV7-9; d_call: NA
cdr3_aa: CASSDGGQGSYEQYF; cdr3_nt: TGTGCCAGCAGTGATGGCGGCCAGGGCTCCTACGAGCAGTACTTC; j_call: TRBJ2-7; clone_size: NA; v_call: TRBV6-1; d_call: NA
cdr3_aa: CASSGTSGGAGNEQFF; cdr3_nt: TGTGCCAGCAGCGGGACTAGCGGGGGGGCCGGCAATGAGCAGTTCTTC; j_call: TRBJ2-1; clone_size: once; v_call: TRBV7-9; d_call: TRBD2
cdr3_aa: CSSSLGEGRGSSRTF; cdr3_nt: TGTTCCAGCAGCTTAGGTGAGGGGCGCGGGAGTTCAAGGACCTTT; j_call: TRBJ1-1; clone_size: NA; v_call: TRBV7-9; d_call: NA
cdr3_aa: CASSLTSGVGETQYF; cdr3_nt: TGTGCCAGCAGCTTAACTAGCGGGGTAGGAGAGACCCAGTACTTC; j_call: TRBJ2-5; clone_size: NA; v_call: TRBV7-6; d_call: TRBD2
cdr3_aa: CASNLAGGGETQYF; cdr3_nt: TGTGCCAGCAATTTAGCGGGAGGTGGCGAGACCCAGTACTTC; j_call: TRBJ2-5; clone_size: NA; v_call: TRBV9; d_call: TRBD2
cdr3_aa: CASSVQGAGGEAFF; cdr3_nt: TGTGCCAGCAGCGTACAGGGGGCGGGTGGTGAAGCTTTCTTT; j_call: TRBJ1-1; clone_size: few; v_call: TRBV6-1; d_call: TRBD1
cdr3_aa: CASSPPAAGGEQYF; cdr3_nt: TGTGCCAGCTCCCCGCCGGCAGCGGGGGGCGAGCAGTACTTC; j_call: TRBJ2-7; clone_size: NA; v_call: TRBV18; d_call: TRBD2
cdr3_aa: CASSWGQGPGYTF; cdr3_nt: TGTGCCAGCAGTTGGGGGCAGGGGCCTGGCTACACCTTC; j_call: TRBJ1-2; clone_size: NA; v_call: TRBV28; d_call: NA
cdr3_aa: CASSRQGVGETQYF; cdr3_nt: TGTGCCAGCAGTCGACAGGGAGTGGGAGAGACCCAGTACTTC; j_call: TRBJ2-5; clone_size: NA; v_call: TRBV6-5; d_call: TRBD1
cdr3_aa: CATQGLVLHEQYF; cdr3_nt: TGTGCCACCCAGGGACTAGTACTCCACGAGCAGTACTTC; j_call: TRBJ2-7; clone_size: NA; v_call: TRBV10-3; d_call: TRBD2
cdr3_aa: CASSPPWGRGDGYTF; cdr3_nt: TGTGCCAGCAGCCCCCCGTGGGGCAGGGGAGATGGCTACACCTTC; j_call: TRBJ1-2; clone_size: NA; v_call: TRBV9; d_call: NA
cdr3_aa: CASSLAGQGNTEAFF; cdr3_nt: TGCGCCAGCAGCTTGGCCGGACAGGGGAACACTGAAGCTTTCTTT; j_call: TRBJ1-1; clone_size: NA; v_call: TRBV5-1; d_call: TRBD1
cdr3_aa: CASSEYRDGYTF; cdr3_nt: TGTGCCAGCAGCGAATACAGGGATGGCTACACCTTC; j_call: TRBJ1-2; clone_size: once; v_call: TRBV9; d_call: NA
cdr3_aa: CASSYSGQGETQYF; cdr3_nt: TGTGCCAGCAGTTACTCTGGACAGGGAGAGACCCAGTACTTC; j_call: TRBJ2-5; clone_size: once; v_call: TRBV6-5; d_call: TRBD1
cdr3_aa: CASSGRQGPMGYTF; cdr3_nt: TGTGCCAGCAGTGGACGACAGGGACCGATGGGCTACACCTTC; j_call: TRBJ1-2; clone_size: NA; v_call: TRBV6-1; d_call: TRBD1
cdr3_aa: CASSMQGSQPQHF; cdr3_nt: TGTGCCAGCAGCATGCAGGGTTCTCAGCCCCAGCATTTT; j_call: TRBJ1-5; clone_size: once; v_call: TRBV5-4; d_call: NA
cdr3_aa: CASSPWDSNPYEQYF; cdr3_nt: TGTGCCAGCAGCCCCTGGGACAGTAATCCCTACGAGCAGTACTTC; j_call: TRBJ2-7; clone_size: NA; v_call: TRBV7-9; d_call: TRBD1
cdr3_aa: CASSELGNQPQHF; cdr3_nt: TGTGCCAGCAGTGAACTCGGGAATCAGCCCCAGCATTTT; j_call: TRBJ1-5; clone_size: few; v_call: TRBV6-1; d_call: NA
cdr3_aa: CASSFEERGGGEQFF; cdr3_nt: TGCGCCAGCAGCTTCGAGGAGCGGGGGGGCGGTGAGCAGTTCTTC; j_call: TRBJ2-1; clone_size: NA; v_call: TRBV5-1; d_call: TRBD2
cdr3_aa: CASNPGQGSNQPQHF; cdr3_nt: TGTGCCAGCAATCCGGGACAGGGGAGCAATCAGCCCCAGCATTTT; j_call: TRBJ1-5; clone_size: NA; v_call: TRBV2; d_call: TRBD1
cdr3_aa: CASSSGWNSPLHF; cdr3_nt: TGTGCCAGCAGTTCCGGGTGGAATTCACCCCTCCACTTT; j_call: TRBJ1-6; clone_size: NA; v_call: TRBV28; d_call: NA
cdr3_aa: CASSLYNEKLFF; cdr3_nt: TGTGCCAGCAGCTTGTATAATGAAAAACTGTTTTTT; j_call: TRBJ1-4; clone_size: NA; v_call: TRBV7-9; d_call: NA
cdr3_aa: CASSTSGVGQNTEAFF; cdr3_nt: TGTGCCAGTAGTACATCAGGGGTTGGCCAGAACACTGAAGCTTTCTTT; j_call: TRBJ1-1; clone_size: NA; v_call: TRBV19; d_call: NA
cdr3_aa: CASRRDRTLQETQYF; cdr3_nt: TGCGCCAGCAGGAGGGACAGGACCTTGCAAGAGACCCAGTACTTC; j_call: TRBJ2-5; clone_size: NA; v_call: TRBV10-2; d_call: TRBD1
cdr3_aa: CASSLGDRSYEQYF; cdr3_nt: TGTGCCAGCAGTTTGGGGGACAGAAGCTACGAGCAGTACTTC; j_call: TRBJ2-7; clone_size: NA; v_call: TRBV27; d_call: TRBD1
cdr3_aa: CASSLGGTSGGTGELFF; cdr3_nt: TGTGCCAGCAGCTTGGGCGGGACTAGCGGGGGGACCGGGGAGCTGTTTTTT; j_call: TRBJ2-2; clone_size: NA; v_call: TRBV5-4; d_call: TRBD2
cdr3_aa: CASSGIAGGPTDTQYF; cdr3_nt: TGTGCCAGCAGCGGGATAGCGGGAGGGCCCACAGATACGCAGTATTTT; j_call: TRBJ2-3; clone_size: once; v_call: TRBV11-2; d_call: TRBD2
cdr3_aa: CASSLGGQGVEKLFF; cdr3_nt: TGTGCCAGCAGCTTAGGGGGACAGGGGGTAGAAAAACTGTTTTTT; j_call: TRBJ1-4; clone_size: NA; v_call: TRBV7-8; d_call: TRBD1
cdr3_aa: CSVDLAGGHEQYF; cdr3_nt: TGCAGCGTTGACCTAGCGGGGGGCCACGAGCAGTACTTC; j_call: TRBJ2-7; clone_size: NA; v_call: TRBV29-1; d_call: TRBD2
cdr3_aa: CASSLGGEGNEQFF; cdr3_nt: TGTGCCAGCAGTTTGGGGGGAGAGGGCAATGAGCAGTTCTTC; j_call: TRBJ2-1; clone_size: NA; v_call: TRBV28; d_call: NA
cdr3_aa: CASSPAAGLETEAFF; cdr3_nt: TGCGCCAGCAGCCCTGCCGCAGGGCTTGAAACTGAAGCTTTCTTT; j_call: TRBJ1-1; clone_size: NA; v_call: TRBV5-1; d_call: NA
cdr3_aa: CASSIGGGSNQPQHF; cdr3_nt: TGTGCCAGTAGTATAGGCGGGGGAAGCAATCAGCCCCAGCATTTT; j_call: TRBJ1-5; clone_size: NA; v_call: TRBV19; d_call: NA
cdr3_aa: CASSPHAGPYNEQFF; cdr3_nt: TGTGCCAGCAGCCCCCACGCGGGGCCCTACAATGAGCAGTTCTTC; j_call: TRBJ2-1; clone_size: NA; v_call: TRBV5-6; d_call: NA
cdr3_aa: CASSTRLAGGYEQYF; cdr3_nt: TGTGCCAGCAGCACCCGACTAGCGGGGGGCTACGAGCAGTACTTC; j_call: TRBJ2-7; clone_size: NA; v_call: TRBV14; d_call: TRBD2
cdr3_aa: CASSDGLAGFSYEQYF; cdr3_nt: TGCGCCAGCAGTGATGGACTAGCGGGGTTCTCCTACGAGCAGTACTTC; j_call: TRBJ2-7; clone_size: NA; v_call: TRBV10-1; d_call: TRBD2
cdr3_aa: CASSVAVQETQYF; cdr3_nt: TGTGCCAGCAGCGTAGCGGTACAAGAGACCCAGTACTTC; j_call: TRBJ2-5; clone_size: NA; v_call: TRBV9; d_call: NA
cdr3_aa: CASSDATGTYNSPLHF; cdr3_nt: TGTGCCAGCAGTGATGCGACAGGGACCTATAATTCACCCCTCCACTTT; j_call: TRBJ1-6; clone_size: NA; v_call: TRBV25-1; d_call: TRBD1
cdr3_aa: CSVDRGTDTQYF; cdr3_nt: TGCAGCGTTGATCGGGGCACAGATACGCAGTATTTT; j_call: TRBJ2-3; clone_size: NA; v_call: TRBV29-1; d_call: NA
cdr3_aa: CASSPGGGSSTDTQYF; cdr3_nt: TGTGCCAGCAGCCCAGGGGGCGGTTCTAGCACAGATACGCAGTATTTT; j_call: TRBJ2-3; clone_size: NA; v_call: TRBV4-1; d_call: TRBD1
cdr3_aa: CASSSGQGLSEQYF; cdr3_nt: TGTGCCAGCAGTTCGGGACAGGGTCTCTCCGAGCAGTACTTT; j_call: TRBJ2-7; clone_size: NA; v_call: TRBV28; d_call: TRBD1
cdr3_aa: CASSLAAGTENYGYTF; cdr3_nt: TGTGCCAGCAGCTTGGCCGCCGGGACAGAGAACTATGGCTACACCTTC; j_call: TRBJ1-2; clone_size: NA; v_call: TRBV7-9; d_call: TRBD1
cdr3_aa: CASRISLDTGELFF; cdr3_nt: TGTGCCAGCAGGATTAGCTTAGACACCGGGGAGCTGTTTTTT; j_call: TRBJ2-2; clone_size: NA; v_call: TRBV6-6; d_call: NA
cdr3_aa: CASSLAEETQYF; cdr3_nt: TGTGCCAGCAGCTTGGCCGAAGAGACCCAGTACTTC; j_call: TRBJ2-5; clone_size: NA; v_call: TRBV5-6; d_call: NA
cdr3_aa: CASSLGGEDDEQYF; cdr3_nt: TGTGCCAGCAGCTTAGGGGGAGAAGACGACGAGCAGTACTTC; j_call: TRBJ2-7; clone_size: NA; v_call: TRBV11-3; d_call: NA
cdr3_aa: CASSSPDRPTQYF; cdr3_nt: TGTGCCAGCTCTTCCCCCGACAGGCCTACGCAGTATTTT; j_call: TRBJ2-3; clone_size: NA; v_call: TRBV6-1; d_call: NA
cdr3_aa: CSAGRASGQYF; cdr3_nt: TGCAGTGCTGGACGAGCTAGCGGCCAGTACTTC; j_call: TRBJ2-5; clone_size: NA; v_call: TRBV20-1; d_call: TRBD2
cdr3_aa: CASSPPLGAYNQPQHF; cdr3_nt: TGTGCCAGCAGTCCTCCGTTGGGGGCGTATAATCAGCCCCAGCATTTT; j_call: TRBJ1-5; clone_size: NA; v_call: TRBV28; d_call: NA
cdr3_aa: CASSGGRHQPQHF; cdr3_nt: TGTGCCAGCAGTGGGGGGAGGCATCAGCCCCAGCATTTT; j_call: TRBJ1-5; clone_size: NA; v_call: TRBV14; d_call: NA
cdr3_aa: CASSLGGRAGAGELFF; cdr3_nt: TGTGCCAGCAGCTTGGGCGGGAGGGCCGGGGCCGGGGAGCTGTTTTTT; j_call: TRBJ2-2; clone_size: NA; v_call: TRBV28; d_call: TRBD2
cdr3_aa: CASSLDTNTGELFF; cdr3_nt: TGTGCCAGCAGCTTAGACACGAACACCGGGGAGCTGTTTTTT; j_call: TRBJ2-2; clone_size: NA; v_call: TRBV7-6; d_call: NA